The 21 T cell receptor beta chains in this list originate from one sample, sequenced in a study of patients and donors after allogeneic stem cell transplantation. MiXCR was run by TCRdb on the RT-PCR reads, yielding one entry per CDR3 protein. The sample yields about 400,000 distinct CDR3 sequences, approximately 16% seen once. The sample was blood, either unsorted or a sorted T cell fraction (not recorded which). These receptors were collected from a human donor who was either an allogeneic HSCT recipient or a stem cell or donor lymphocyte infusion donor (not recorded which). It is not recorded whose cells these are; they may come from a transplant donor.

This clonotype was observed a few times. The rearrangement joins TRBV7-2 to TRBJ2-7; TRBD2 is a possible D gene (7 bases). V was clipped by 5 bases and J by 4 bases, with 18 bases between them. CDR3 length: 15 amino acids. Germline values: CDR1 SGHTA, CDR2 FQGNSA. The CDR3 sequence: CASSLIGGLLYEQYF. CDR3 nucleotides: TGTGCCAGCAGCCTAATCGGGGGGCTCTTGTACGAGCAGTACTTC.

The CDR3 loop reads CSASGWSSGRRGTDTQYF. CDR3 bases: TGCAGTGCTAGTGGGTGGTCTAGCGGGAGGAGAGGCACAGATACGCAGTATTTT. The chain joins TRBV20-1 to TRBJ2-3; 11 positions agree with TRBD2. This CDR3 spans 18 amino acids. CDR1 is DFQATT, CDR2 SNEGSKA, per germline (reference sequence). J gave up 1 base and V 3 bases, and 12 bases lay outside the gene matches.

This clonotype came up a few times. This chain connects TRBV3-1 to TRBJ1-1; D is unclear. The CDR3 covers 12 residues. Germline loops: CDR1 LGHDT, CDR2 YNNKEL (reference sequence). The germline V and J ends were trimmed by 1 base and 7 bases, with 7 bases remaining between them. The CDR3 region is CASSQAGIEAFF. CDR3 DNA: TGTGCCAGCAGCCAAGCAGGCATTGAAGCTTTCTTT.

There are many counts of this clonotype. The chain uses TRBV29-1 and TRBJ2-1; 8 nucleotides match TRBD2. This CDR3 region has 14 residues. The V gene's germline CDR1 is SQVTM and CDR2 ANQGSEA. V shed 6 bases, J shed 4 bases, and the junction held 8 bases outside the gene matches. In nucleotides, the CDR3 is TGCAGCGTAACCGCCGGGACTAGTTACAATGAGCAGTTCTTC. Its protein is CSVTAGTSYNEQFF.

The rearrangement joins TRBV12-3 or TRBV12-4 to TRBJ2-2; 16 nucleotides align to TRBD2. Losses at the gene ends were 8 bases for V and 4 bases for J; bases not matched to a gene: 10. The length of the CDR3 is 18 residues. CDR3 in amino acids: CASLTGLAGGRITGELFF. The DNA for the CDR3 is TGTGCCAGCCTGACGGGACTAGCGGGAGGGCGTATCACCGGGGAGCTGTTTTTT.

This chain connects TRBV9 to TRBJ2-7, with TRBD1 matching over 8 bases. V trimming: 4 bases; J trimming: 2 bases; junction bases outside the gene matches: 8. The germline V gene has CDR1 SGDLS and CDR2 YYNGEE. This CDR3 has 15 residues. The CDR3 nucleotides are TGTGCCAGCAGCCCACAGGGGGATCCTACCTACGAGCAGTACTTC. Protein: CASSPQGDPTYEQYF.

The J gene is TRBJ2-2, the V gene TRBV30; TRBD2 matches at 13 bases. The J segment lost 5 bases and the V segment lost 5 bases, leaving 2 bases of the junction unmatched. This CDR3 spans 14 amino acids. Germline V gene lookup returns CDR1 GTSNPN and CDR2 SVGIG (reference sequence). CDR3: CAWWTSGRTGELFF. In nucleotides, the CDR3 is TGTGCCTGGTGGACTAGCGGGAGAACCGGGGAGCTGTTTTTT.

This clonotype showed up just a few times. The V gene is TRBV4-3, the J gene TRBJ1-2, with a tentative D call TRBD1 (6 bases). Germline V lookup: CDR1 LGHNA, CDR2 YSLEER. The CDR3 loop spans 15 amino acids. With 2 bases removed from V and 4 bases from J, the gap between germline ends came to 14 bases. The CDR3 DNA reads TGCGCCAGCAGCCAACAACAGGGAAGAGGCTATGGCTACACCTTC. Encoded protein: CASSQQQGRGYGYTF.

This clonotype was seen a handful of times. The chain uses TRBV5-1 and TRBJ2-1; D may be TRBD2 (5 bases). The CDR3 is 17 residues long. Germline V CDR1 and CDR2: SGHRS, YFSETQ. V gave up 4 bases and J gave up 0 bases, with 17 bases separating them. The CDR3 DNA follows: TGCGCCAGCAGCGTCGGACTCCTATACAGCTCCTACAATGAGCAGTTCTTC. Translated: CASSVGLLYSSYNEQFF.

The rearrangement links TRBV5-1 to TRBJ2-3, with TRBD2 identical over 10 bases. The V segment lost 5 bases and the J segment 3 bases; nucleotides outside the gene matches: 9. CDR3 length: 16 residues. Germline CDR1 is SGHRS and CDR2 is YFSETQ. As DNA, the CDR3 is TGCGCCAGCAGTCGTAGCGGGGGGCCTGAGACAGATACGCAGTATTTT. Translation gives CASSRSGGPETDTQYF.

The V gene is TRBV29-1, the J gene TRBJ2-1; 13 bases are shared with TRBD2. The germline V gene encodes CDR1 SQVTM and CDR2 ANQGSEA. Trimming at V came to 8 bases and at J to 5 bases, leaving 6 bases not matched to a gene. This CDR3 comprises 14 residues. CDR3 loop: CSTRTSGRNNEQFF. The CDR3 region has the DNA TGCAGCACAAGGACTAGCGGGAGAAACAATGAGCAGTTCTTC.

This clonotype was observed a few times. This chain uses TRBV9 with TRBJ2-5; no clear D. This CDR3 contains 13 residues. Trimming removed 0 bases from V and 5 bases from J, with 8 bases in between. Per germline, CDR1 SGDLS and CDR2 YYNGEE. For the CDR3, the DNA is TGTGCCAGCAGCGTAGCGACTGGGGAGACCCAGTACTTC. Its translation is CASSVATGETQYF.

The V and J genes are TRBV15 and TRBJ1-1; TRBD1 agrees at 11 bases. Germline V gene data show CDR1 as LNHNV and CDR2 as YYDKDF (reference sequence). The V gene end was trimmed by 3 bases and the J gene end by 5 bases; junction bases not matched to a gene: 5. The CDR3 covers 15 residues. The CDR3 is CATSRDRGLKTEAFF. The DNA of the CDR3 is TGTGCCACCAGCAGGGACAGGGGGCTAAAAACTGAAGCTTTCTTT. Full variable domain (remainder filled in from reference TRBV15 and TRBJ1-1): DAMVIQNPRYQVTQFGKPVTLSCSQTLNHNVMYWYQQKSSQAPKLLFHYYDKDFNNEADTPDNFQSRRPNTSFCFLDIRSPGLGDTAMYLCATSRDRGLKTEAFFGQGTRLTVV.

This clonotype was detected many times. The CDR3 here is CAISELPGRTGGARMEQYF. The CDR3, as DNA: TGTGCCATCAGTGAGTTACCAGGGAGGACAGGAGGGGCGAGAATGGAGCAGTACTTC. The rearrangement joins TRBV10-3 to TRBJ2-7; a possible D gene is TRBD1 (7 bases). The germline CDR1 and CDR2 sequences are ENHRY and SYGVKD. Trimming took 1 base from V and 7 from J, leaving 29 bases between them. The length of the CDR3 is 19 residues.

The chain uses TRBV6-2 or TRBV6-3 and TRBJ1-4, with D uncertain. Germline V gene sequence: CDR1 MNHEY, CDR2 SVGEGT. The CDR3 length is 13 residues. V dropped 6 bases and J dropped 4 bases, with 9 bases sitting between them. DNA of the CDR3: TGTGCCAGCAGGAGGGAGCTTAATGAAAAACTGTTTTTT. This sequence encodes CASRRELNEKLFF.

This clonotype was observed a few times. CDR3 coding DNA: TGCAGTGCTAGTGAAGGGCCCGCCTACGAGCAGTACTTC. Its protein product is CSASEGPAYEQYF. The rearrangement joins TRBV20-1 to TRBJ2-7; D is unresolved. Germline loops: CDR1 DFQATT, CDR2 SNEGSKA (reference sequence). The V end was cut by 3 bases, the J end by 2 bases, with 11 bases between. The CDR3 length is 13 residues.

The CDR3 reads CASSPPGGSNTGELFF. The DNA of the CDR3 is TGTGCCAGCAGCCCCCCGGGGGGGTCGAACACCGGGGAGCTGTTTTTT. The chain links TRBV7-9 to TRBJ2-2; 8 nucleotides align to TRBD2. J was trimmed by 0 bases and V by 5 bases; bases with no gene match: 5. The length of the CDR3 is 16 residues. Germline V gives CDR1 SEHNR, CDR2 FQNEAQ (reference sequence).

This clonotype was seen more than once but under ten times. The V gene is TRBV4-3, the J gene TRBJ1-2, with D tentatively TRBD1 (5 bases). CDR1 and CDR2 from the germline V gene are LGHNA and YSLEER. This CDR3 contains 15 residues. Trimming left V 4 bases short and J 0 bases short, with 12 bases between. CDR3 nucleotide sequence: TGCGCCAGCAGCCTCTCCGGGACGGCTAACTATGGCTACACCTTC. This gives the protein CASSLSGTANYGYTF.

A word on this clonotype: At one boundary the junction diverges from the germline segment, which might be a read error. This chain uses TRBV5-1 with TRBJ1-1; 9 bases match TRBD1. Germline CDR1 is SGHRS and CDR2 is YFSETQ. This CDR3 comprises 15 residues. CDR3 DNA: TGCGCCAGCAGCTTGGAGAGGACAGGGGACACTGAAGCTCTCTTT. Translation: CASSLERTGDTEALF.

The chain combines TRBV10-3 with TRBJ1-5, with TRBD1 matching 9 bases. The CDR3 contains 16 residues. With 0 bases clipped from V and 2 bases from J, the junction kept 2 bases outside the gene matches. Germline V gives CDR1 ENHRY, CDR2 SYGVKD. The CDR3 bases are TGTGCCATCAGTGAGTCCAGACAGGGGGGCAATCAGCCCCAGCATTTT. It encodes CAISESRQGGNQPQHF.

There are many counts of this clonotype. The rearrangement links TRBV10-3 to TRBJ2-2; possibly TRBD1 for D (6 bases). Trimming cost V 3 bases and J 6 bases, with 11 bases left between them. Germline V gene data show CDR1 as ENHRY and CDR2 as SYGVKD. This CDR3 contains 14 residues. The CDR3: CAISDPGVSGELFF. The CDR3 bases are TGTGCCATCAGTGATCCAGGGGTGTCCGGGGAGCTGTTTTTT.